This TCR beta chain was observed in a study of neurological immune-mediated disorders (dated by TCRdb to about 2019). Describing the broader study: The study compared peripheral blood TCR-beta repertoires of HTLV-I-associated myelopathy (HAM/TSP) patients, multiple sclerosis patients and healthy controls using UMI-based sequencing. The cohort was made up of about 65 subjects, consisting of around 14 HAM/TSP patients, around 35 multiple sclerosis patients and around 20 healthy controls. Alongside PBMC samples, the set of fewer than 110 TCR-beta libraries contained longitudinal samples, technical triplicates, and paired CD4+ and CD8+ T-cell subsets that had been sorted. Broader findings and caveats from the paper: No identical CDR3 amino acid sequences were found to be shared among expanded clones across subjects, suggesting that TCR-beta repertoires were private in all groups. TCR clonal expansion was highest in HAM/TSP patients and lowest in MS patients, with MS patients falling below even healthy controls.

The sample holds many counts of this clonotype. Its antigen remains undetermined. Per-nucleotide qualities are absent, and no much larger clonotype sits a single base away. Healthy controls were blood bank volunteers in Maryland, USA. Libraries from unsorted PBMCs were made from 2 million PBMCs kept in RNAlater at -80 degrees C until RNA extraction. Peripheral blood was subjected to Ficoll-Hypaque density gradient centrifugation to isolate PBMCs, which were then cryopreserved in liquid nitrogen. V was cut back by 6 bases and J by 0 bases, leaving a gap of 8 bases between them. Via the germline V gene (reference sequence), CDR1 is DFQATT and CDR2 SNEGSKA. Including cysteine and phenylalanine, the CDR3 has 12 amino acids. Only the CDR3 part of the read is kept: 36 bases, read in frame from the first base. To synthesize cDNA, template-switch 5'RACE was performed with a primer carrying a 10-nucleotide random unique molecular identifier so that each TCR transcript was tagged. Every sequencing run covered 15-18 subjects and yielded more than 170 million TCR-beta sequences. The RNeasy kit was used for extraction of total RNA. TCR-beta VDJ regions were amplified with primers for the TCR constant region and the 5'RACE anchor, using the KAPA Real-time Library Amplification kit. A first PCR added sample indexes and Illumina adaptors, after which a second PCR increased the library yield. After Ampure bead purification, the roughly 650 bp TCR product was size-selected on a 2% E-gel SizeSelection system. Before pooling, library quality was checked on a Bioanalyzer, concentration was measured with Qubit, and libraries were quantified with the Kapa Library Quantification kit. Paired-end 2 x 150 bp sequencing of the libraries was performed on an Illumina HiSeq 2500. To increase sequence diversity, roughly 24-32% phiX was spiked into each library pool. The authors processed their data as follows. The UMI-based MiGEC pipeline processed quality-filtered reads and removed over 75% of raw TCR sequences during error correction. IMGT germline references were used for alignment of VDJ genes, and clonotypes were defined by a unique CDR3 amino acid sequence together with V-J genes. VDJtools evaluated clonal expansion, Shannon diversity and CDR3 relatedness (CalcPairwiseDistances, ClusterSamples); CLCbio workbench built phylogenetic trees. A clone was classed as expanded if it had 8 or more unique UMIs, a cutoff based on coefficient-of-variation modelling across technical triplicates. TCRdb's own reprocessing of the public reads used fastp at Q25 and MiXCR and kept productive beta chains. CDR3 protein duplicates are merged, each entry listing the most common genes and DNA. These V and J calls originate from TCRdb's pipeline instead of the authors' own analysis. This sample gives 20,000 to 30,000 distinct CDR3 sequences in total; over 5% of them show up just once. About 4.4% of the sample is in the top ten clones.

The material sequenced was PBMCs. The source of this sequence is a woman between 40 and 50 years old in good health. The sequence joins TRBV20-1 to TRBJ1-1, with the identity of the D gene unclear. The CDR3 corresponds to CSAVRVNTEAFF. Read as DNA, the sequence is TGCAGTGCCGTACGGGTGAACACTGAAGCTTTCTTT.